This note documents a single TCR beta chain sequence. Its antigen is undetermined. V was clipped by 4 bases and J by 6 bases; unmatched bases: 7. From germline, CDR1 is SGDLS and CDR2 YYNGEE. The CDR3 covers 14 residues. The entry originates in a study of cytotoxic CD8 clonotypes in ibrutinib-treated CLL. Turning to the study itself: Investigators collected response samples after a median roughly 13 months of treatment, range 6 to 36.

Notes on the study in general: Before falling back toward baseline at progression, clonality had risen at the time of ibrutinib response. Clonality (at baseline) was higher than in age-matched healthy donors and tracked circulating CD8+ T-cell counts. Treatment saw public clonotypes, which were uncommon, either contract or stay stable.

Only in-frame clones appear in the TCRdb table, and some are missing; sequencing was by immunoSEQ multiplex PCR. The sample includes 68,000 or so clones, around 68% of them seen just once. Material: PBMCs, obtained after 12 months of ibrutinib treatment. The genes are TRBV9 and TRBJ2-1, with TRBD2 matching over 7 bases. The receptor's source is a human donor with chronic lymphocytic leukemia. The CDR3 loop reads CASSTETSLNEQFF. The DNA for the CDR3 is TGTGCCAGCAGCACGGAGACTAGCCTCAATGAGCAGTTCTTC.